The 32 T cell receptor beta chains reported below all come from one sample, sequenced in a study of cytomegalovirus exposure and HLA in healthy donors. The PCR had 60 Vbeta and 13 Jbeta primers. The table came from immunoSEQ multiplex PCR; TCRdb's copy has only in-frame clones and leaves some out. This table has about 150,000 clones, more than 60% appearing once. The specimen sequenced was PBMCs. The receptors come from a man aged 25 to 40 in good health and CMV-seropositive.

J is TRBJ2-1 and V is TRBV30; 10 bases map to TRBD1. Trimming took 3 bases from V and 7 from J; bases not matched to a gene: 6. Germline loops: CDR1 GTSNPN, CDR2 SVGIG (reference sequence). The CDR3 runs to 14 residues. CDR3 in DNA: TGTGCCTGGAGCCTGGGACAGGGGACAAATGAGCAGTTCTTC. Protein product: CAWSLGQGTNEQFF.

This clone appeared a few times. This CDR3 is CASRAGSWSNQPQHF. The CDR3 nucleotides read TGTGCCAGCAGAGCGGGGTCCTGGAGCAATCAGCCCCAGCATTTT. This chain joins TRBV27 and TRBJ1-5; no reliable D call. Trimming removed 6 bases from V and 1 base from J, with 13 bases in between. CDR3 size: 15 residues. Germline CDR1 reads MNHEY; CDR2 reads SMNVEV (reference sequence).

The V call is TRBV2, the J call TRBJ2-1; 8 bases align to TRBD1. V trimming: 3 bases; J trimming: 7 bases; junction bases outside the gene matches: 5. Germline-derived CDR1 and CDR2 are SNHLY and FYNNEI. The CDR3 is 14 residues long. This chain's CDR3 is CASSEQGANNEQFF. CDR3 sequence (DNA): TGTGCCAGCAGTGAGCAGGGGGCTAATAATGAGCAGTTCTTC.

This clone was recorded a few times. The chain joins TRBV7-3 to TRBJ2-1, with 8 bases lining up with TRBD2. The CDR3 spans 14 residues. Germline V gene sequence: CDR1 SGHTA, CDR2 FQGTGA. V was clipped by 5 bases and J by 8 bases; unmatched bases: 8. The CDR3: CASSPTGTRDEQFF. The CDR3 coding sequence is TGTGCCAGCAGCCCTACCGGGACTAGAGATGAGCAGTTCTTC.

The rearrangement uses TRBV4-2 and TRBJ1-1; D is ambiguous. The germline CDR1 and CDR2 sequences are LGHNA and YNFKEQ. The CDR3 covers 14 residues. V was pared by 4 bases and J by 0 bases, with 9 bases between. CDR3 residues: CASSPAGLNTEAFF. The CDR3 bases are TGTGCCAGCAGCCCCGCGGGGTTGAACACTGAAGCTTTCTTT.

The rearrangement links TRBV6-1 to TRBJ1-1; no definite D call. The germline V and J ends were trimmed by 5 bases and 0 bases, with 13 bases remaining between them. The germline CDR1 and CDR2 sequences are MNHNS and SASEGT. This CDR3 is 15 amino acids long. The CDR3 loop is CASSHYNNMNTEAFF. CDR3 coding DNA: TGTGCCAGCAGTCACTACAATAATATGAACACTGAAGCTTTCTTT.

The chain recombines TRBV9 with TRBJ2-1, with TRBD2 identical over 8 bases. After removal of 1 base from V and 9 bases from J, the junction contained 9 bases not matched to a gene. This CDR3 has 15 residues. Germline CDR1 is SGDLS and CDR2 is YYNGEE. In DNA form, the CDR3 reads TGTGCCAGCAGCGTAAGTAGCGGGATCGAGCGTGAGCAGTTCTTC. Its protein is CASSVSSGIEREQFF.

The genes are TRBV10-3 and TRBJ2-5; D is perhaps TRBD2 (5 bases). Trimming removed 4 bases at V and 3 bases at J, with 15 bases between. Germline CDR1 reads ENHRY; CDR2 reads SYGVKD. CDR3 length equals 15 residues. The CDR3 spells CAISAVVSVEETQYF. CDR3 sequence (DNA): TGTGCCATCAGTGCGGTAGTTAGCGTAGAAGAGACCCAGTACTTC.

The rearrangement uses TRBV5-1 and TRBJ2-5; the match to TRBD2 covers 10 bases. J lost 1 base, V lost 0 bases, and 9 bases had no gene match. The CDR3 is 18 amino acids. Germline CDR1 and CDR2: SGHRS and YFSETQ. CDR3: CASSLVVASGSFQETQYF. CDR3 DNA sequence: TGCGCCAGCAGCTTGGTAGTGGCTAGCGGGAGTTTCCAAGAGACCCAGTACTTC.

The chain couples TRBV18 to TRBJ1-1, with D possibly matching TRBD1 (5 bases). Germline V CDR1 and CDR2: KGHSH, LQKENI. V was pared by 6 bases and J by 7 bases, with 21 bases between. This CDR3 is 15 amino acids long. CDR3 nucleotide sequence: TGTGCCAGCTCGAGCTCGTTTGGTCGGGGGGATGAAGCTTTCTTT. Its protein product is CASSSSFGRGDEAFF.

CDR3 protein: CASSVGGGIGDYGYTF. In nucleotides, the CDR3 is TGTGCCAGCAGCGTAGGCGGGGGGATAGGGGACTATGGCTACACCTTC. The rearrangement uses TRBV9 and TRBJ1-2; a possible D gene is TRBD1 (5 bases). V was clipped by 0 bases and J by 3 bases, with 15 bases between them. The CDR3 has 16 residues. Germline CDR1 is SGDLS and CDR2 is YYNGEE.

The chain uses TRBV19 and TRBJ2-7; 11 nucleotides match TRBD1. V lost 5 bases, J lost 6 bases, and 6 bases stayed unmatched. Germline values: CDR1 LNHDA, CDR2 SQIVND (reference sequence). This CDR3 spans 14 amino acids. The DNA of the CDR3 is TGTGCCAGTAGTGGGGGACAGGGGGGTGGCGAGCAGTACTTC. Its translation is CASSGGQGGGEQYF.

V gene TRBV6-5 combines with J gene TRBJ2-7; D unclear. This CDR3 has 13 residues. Trimming pared 0 bases from V and 5 bases from J, leaving 8 bases between. The V gene's germline CDR1 is MNHEY and CDR2 SVGAGI. The CDR3 sequence: CASSYSRSHEQYF. Here the CDR3 DNA reads TGTGCCAGCAGTTACTCGAGAAGTCACGAGCAGTACTTC.

The rearrangement joins TRBV5-3 to TRBJ2-5; 10 bases are shared with TRBD2. TRBV5-3 is recorded as an ORF, its role being uncertain. V was pared by 2 bases and J by 4 bases, with 2 bases of the junction left unmatched. CDR3 length: 14 residues. The CDR3 protein is CARSFTSGTETQYF. CDR3 DNA sequence: TGTGCCAGAAGCTTTACTAGCGGGACAGAGACCCAGTACTTC.

In this sample, this clone turned up once. The chain joins TRBV7-9 to TRBJ1-2; D might be TRBD1 (5 bases). The V end lost 3 bases, the J end lost 5 bases, and 10 bases lay between the germline ends. This CDR3 contains 13 residues. Per the germline V gene, CDR1 is SEHNR and CDR2 is FQNEAQ (reference sequence). The CDR3 loop is CASSFRDSYGYTF. The DNA for the CDR3 is TGTGCCAGCAGCTTCAGAGACAGTTATGGCTACACCTTC.

V gene TRBV28 combines with J gene TRBJ2-3; 8 positions agree with TRBD1. Losses at the gene ends were 5 bases for V and 11 bases for J; bases not matched to a gene: 15. The CDR3 has 15 amino acids. Germline V gene sequence: CDR1 MDHEN, CDR2 SYDVKM. The DNA of the CDR3 is TGTGCCAGCAGTGGTGGGGACAGGCGTATACCGAGGCAGTATTTT. Its protein product is CASSGGDRRIPRQYF. The variable domain in full, completed from reference TRBV28 and TRBJ2-3, reads DVKVTQSSRYLVKRTGEKVFLECVQDMDHENMFWYRQDPGLGLRLIYFSYDVKMKEKGDIPEGYSVSREKKERFSLILESASTNQTSMYLCASSGGDRRIPRQYFGPGTRLTVL.

This clone was seen a handful of times. This chain links TRBV5-1 with TRBJ2-1; D is uncertain. CDR1 and CDR2 from the germline V gene are SGHRS and YFSETQ. The CDR3 consists of 14 residues. Deletions cut 0 bases from V and 6 bases from J, with 10 bases between. The DNA of the CDR3 is TGCGCCAGCAGCTTGGGGCGCGGTTTCAATGAGCAGTTCTTC. This encodes CASSLGRGFNEQFF.

V and J are TRBV9 and TRBJ2-7; 7 nucleotides line up with TRBD2. The CDR3 is 16 residues long. CDR1 and CDR2 from the germline V gene are SGDLS and YYNGEE. Germline trimming cut 3 bases from V and 7 bases from J; bases unmatched to any gene: 16. The CDR3, as DNA: TGTGCCAGCAGCGCTACCCAACAGCTCCCCGGGGGGGAGCAGTACTTC. Protein product: CASSATQQLPGGEQYF.

CDR3 nucleotides: TGTGCCAGCAGTGGGATGACAGGGGGAAGGGAAAAACTGTTTTTT. It translates to CASSGMTGGREKLFF. V and J are TRBV28 and TRBJ1-4, with TRBD1 matching over 9 bases. CDR1 is MDHEN and CDR2 is SYDVKM in the germline V gene. The CDR3 loop spans 15 amino acids. J was trimmed by 8 bases and V by 5 bases; bases with no gene match: 9.

The chain employs TRBV11-2 and TRBJ2-7; 7 bases align to TRBD2. Trimming removed 7 bases from V and 2 bases from J; junction bases left unmatched: 11. The CDR3 runs to 15 residues. The V gene's germline CDR1 is SGHAT and CDR2 FQNNGV. The CDR3 reads CASIIYGGGAYEQYF. CDR3 in DNA: TGTGCCAGCATAATTTACGGGGGAGGGGCCTACGAGCAGTACTTC.

The rearrangement links TRBV6-1 to TRBJ1-3; 7 bases line up with TRBD1. Germline V CDR1 and CDR2: MNHNS, SASEGT. The CDR3 runs to 13 residues. The V gene end was trimmed by 6 bases and the J gene end by 1 base; junction bases not matched to a gene: 0. This chain's CDR3 is CASSRGSGNTIYF. CDR3 DNA sequence: TGTGCCAGCAGCAGGGGGTCTGGAAACACCATATATTTT.

The genes are TRBV6-1 and TRBJ1-1, with D possibly being TRBD1 (5 bases). V lost 8 bases and J lost 2, with 12 bases in between. This CDR3 is 13 amino acids long. Germline CDR1 reads MNHNS; CDR2 reads SASEGT. CDR3 DNA: TGTGCCAGCGCGTTGGGGCTAAACACTGAAGCTTTCTTT. It yields the protein CASALGLNTEAFF.

Only one count was recorded for this clone. The rearrangement links TRBV29-1 to TRBJ2-7; 7 bases are shared with TRBD1. The V segment lost 5 bases and the J segment 5 bases; nucleotides outside the gene matches: 6. Per germline, CDR1 SQVTM and CDR2 ANQGSEA. The CDR3 spans 12 residues. The CDR3 DNA follows: TGCAGCGTTCGACAGGGAACGGACGAGCAGTACTTC. It translates to CSVRQGTDEQYF.

This chain uses TRBV5-4 with TRBJ2-2, with 7 bases identical to TRBD1. With V trimmed by 0 bases and J by 7 bases, 6 bases remained unmatched. The germline CDR1 and CDR2 sequences are SGHNT and YYREEE (reference sequence). CDR3 size: 15 residues. The CDR3 spells CASSLEQGVVGELFF. CDR3 sequence (DNA): TGTGCCAGCAGCTTGGAGCAGGGGGTGGTCGGGGAGCTGTTTTTT.

This chain joins TRBV15 and TRBJ1-5, with a tentative D call TRBD1 (5 bases). Germline V lookup: CDR1 LNHNV, CDR2 YYDKDF (reference sequence). The V gene lost 3 bases and the J gene lost 0 bases, with 21 bases spanning the gap. The CDR3 loop spans 19 amino acids. CDR3 sequence: CATSSGTDSGHPSNQPQHF. For the CDR3, the DNA is TGTGCCACCAGCAGTGGGACTGACAGCGGACACCCTAGCAATCAGCCCCAGCATTTT.

The rearrangement links TRBV10-1 to TRBJ1-1; 8 nucleotides match TRBD1. Losses at the gene ends were 6 bases for V and 1 base for J; bases not matched to a gene: 7. The CDR3 runs 15 residues. Germline V CDR1 and CDR2: WNHNN, SYGVQD (reference sequence). The CDR3: CASSLSGTGNTEAFF. The CDR3 DNA is TGCGCCAGCAGCCTCTCAGGGACAGGGAACACTGAAGCTTTCTTT.

The chain recombines TRBV19 with TRBJ1-1, with 11 bases fitting TRBD1. V was clipped by 4 bases and J by 5 bases; unmatched bases: 9. The CDR3 loop spans 16 amino acids. CDR1 LNHDA and CDR2 SQIVND come from the germline V gene (reference sequence). For the CDR3, the DNA is TGTGCCAGTAGTACCCGGACAGGGGGCCTTATGACTGAAGCTTTCTTT. Encoded protein: CASSTRTGGLMTEAFF.

The rearrangement links TRBV18 to TRBJ2-1, with a tentative D call TRBD2 (6 bases). Germline V gene data show CDR1 as KGHSH and CDR2 as LQKENI. Trimming removed 0 bases at V and 1 base at J, with 10 bases between. The CDR3 spans 16 residues. CDR3 residues: CASSPPLAQSYNEQFF. The CDR3 DNA is TGTGCCAGCTCACCACCACTAGCCCAATCCTACAATGAGCAGTTCTTC.

V is TRBV27 and J is TRBJ1-1, with 7 nucleotides matching TRBD1. CDR1 is MNHEY and CDR2 is SMNVEV in the germline V gene (reference sequence). This CDR3 has 14 residues. J gave up 0 bases and V 5 bases, and 3 bases lay outside the gene matches. CDR3 protein: CASSRRGLNTEAFF. For the CDR3, the DNA is TGTGCCAGCAGTAGGAGGGGGCTGAACACTGAAGCTTTCTTT.

CDR3 sequence (DNA): TGTGCCAGCAGCCCCACTGTCGGTAGCGGGAGGGCCATCGGGGAGCTGTTTTTT. Encoded protein: CASSPTVGSGRAIGELFF. The rearrangement links TRBV11-3 to TRBJ2-2; TRBD2 matches 11 bases. The CDR3 has 18 residues. Germline V gene sequence: CDR1 SGHNT, CDR2 YENEEA. Trimming cost V 5 bases and J 7 bases; bases outside gene matches: 15.

The rearrangement links TRBV27 to TRBJ2-2; the match to TRBD1 covers 8 bases. Germline V gene sequence: CDR1 MNHEY, CDR2 SMNVEV (reference sequence). CDR3 length: 16 amino acids. J was trimmed by 8 bases and V by 7 bases; bases with no gene match: 15. Here the CDR3 reads CASKTEGAGGLGELFF. CDR3 in DNA: TGTGCCAGCAAAACGGAGGGGGCAGGGGGCTTGGGGGAGCTGTTTTTT.

V usage is TRBV27 and J usage is TRBJ2-7; 9 bases agree with TRBD2. The CDR3 is made up of 16 amino acids. Germline CDR1 MNHEY, CDR2 SMNVEV (reference sequence). Trimming removed 5 bases from V and 3 bases from J; junction bases left unmatched: 11. CDR3 region: CASSLQASGIIYEQYF. CDR3 nucleotides: TGTGCCAGCAGTCTTCAGGCTAGCGGGATAATCTACGAGCAGTACTTC.